This T cell receptor (beta chain) came from a study of metastatic and nonmetastatic thyroid tumors. TCRdb reprocessed the PCR reads using MiXCR. The data show about 17,000 clones, roughly a fifth seen once. This clone came up a few times. Treatment of any kind had been given to no patient before thyroid surgery. The sequenced sample consisted of adjacent normal tissue. The sequence was obtained from a female donor with papillary thyroid cancer or a benign thyroid nodule (not recorded which). Some clones in this sample may be carry-over from other donors' samples.

The CDR3 region is CASSLLSRTEAFF. DNA for the CDR3: TGTGCCAGCAGTTTATTGAGTCGGACTGAAGCTTTCTTT. The V gene is TRBV12-3 or TRBV12-4, the J gene TRBJ1-1; no reliable D call. With 2 bases removed from V and 5 bases from J, the gap between germline ends came to 9 bases. CDR3 length: 13 amino acids.